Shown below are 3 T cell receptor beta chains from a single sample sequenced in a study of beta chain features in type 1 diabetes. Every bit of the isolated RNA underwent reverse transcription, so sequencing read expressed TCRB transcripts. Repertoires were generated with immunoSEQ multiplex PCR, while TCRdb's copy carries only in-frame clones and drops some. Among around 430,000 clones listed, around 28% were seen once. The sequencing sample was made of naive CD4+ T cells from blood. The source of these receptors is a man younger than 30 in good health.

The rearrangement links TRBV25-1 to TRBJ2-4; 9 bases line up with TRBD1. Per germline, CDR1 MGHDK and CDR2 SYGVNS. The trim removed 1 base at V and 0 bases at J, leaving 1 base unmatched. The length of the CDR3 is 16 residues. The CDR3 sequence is CASSELGQGAKNIQYF. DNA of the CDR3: TGTGCCAGCAGTGAATTGGGACAGGGAGCCAAAAACATTCAGTACTTC.

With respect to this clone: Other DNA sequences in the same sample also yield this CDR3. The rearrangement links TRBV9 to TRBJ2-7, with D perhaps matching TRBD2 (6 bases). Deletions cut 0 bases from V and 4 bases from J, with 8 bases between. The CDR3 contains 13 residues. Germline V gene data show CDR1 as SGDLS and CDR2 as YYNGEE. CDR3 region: CASSVGLAYEQYF. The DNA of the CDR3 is TGTGCCAGCAGCGTAGGGCTAGCGTACGAGCAGTACTTC.

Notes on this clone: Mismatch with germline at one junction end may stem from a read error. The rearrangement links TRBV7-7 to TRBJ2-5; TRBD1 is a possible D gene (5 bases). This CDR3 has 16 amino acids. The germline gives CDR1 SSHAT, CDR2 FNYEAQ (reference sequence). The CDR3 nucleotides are TGTGCTAGCAGCGACACCCTTGCATCAGGGCCCGGGACCCAGTACTTC. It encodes CASSDTLASGPGTQYF. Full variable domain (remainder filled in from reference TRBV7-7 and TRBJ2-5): GAGVSQSPRYKVTKRGQDVTLRCDPISSHATLYWYQQALGQGPEFLTYFNYEAQPDKSGLPSDRFSAERPEGSISTLTIQRTEQRDSAMYRCASSDTLASGPGTQYFGPGTRLLVL.